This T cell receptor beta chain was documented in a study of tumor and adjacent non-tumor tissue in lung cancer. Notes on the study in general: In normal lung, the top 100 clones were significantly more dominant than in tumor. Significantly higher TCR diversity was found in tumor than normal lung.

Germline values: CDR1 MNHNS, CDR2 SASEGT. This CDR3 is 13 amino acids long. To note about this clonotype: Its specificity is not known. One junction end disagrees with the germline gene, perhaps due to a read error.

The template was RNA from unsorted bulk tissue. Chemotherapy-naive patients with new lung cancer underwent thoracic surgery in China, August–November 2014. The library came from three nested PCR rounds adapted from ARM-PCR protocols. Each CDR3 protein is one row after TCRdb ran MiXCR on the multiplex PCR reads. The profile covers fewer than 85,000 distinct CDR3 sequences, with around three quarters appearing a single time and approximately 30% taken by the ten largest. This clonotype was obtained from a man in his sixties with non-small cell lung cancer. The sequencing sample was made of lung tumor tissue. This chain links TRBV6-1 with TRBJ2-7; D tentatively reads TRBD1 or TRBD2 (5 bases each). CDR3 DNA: TGTGCCAGAAGTGAGGGGCGGCTCCTCGAGCAGTACTTC. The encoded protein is CARSEGRLLEQYF.